Detailed here is one T cell receptor beta chain. Sequenced by immunoSEQ multiplex PCR; TCRdb stores in-frame clones only, minus some. The sample includes around 84,000 clones, 94% of them seen just once. This record comes from a study of T cell changes during pregnancy in multiple sclerosis. The germline CDR1 and CDR2 sequences are GTSNPN and SVGIG (reference sequence). CDR3 length equals 17 residues. Trimming stripped 2 bases from V and 0 bases from J, with 14 bases between. The source is a female donor in good health, enrolled as a control in a pregnancy study. Sequencing used peripheral blood, obtained in the second trimester of pregnancy. V gene TRBV30 combines with J gene TRBJ2-6; D is undetermined. The CDR3: CAWSPNFWASGANVLTF. DNA for the CDR3: TGTGCCTGGAGTCCGAACTTTTGGGCCTCTGGGGCCAACGTCCTGACTTTC.